This TCR beta chain originates from a study of CD8 T cells in ankylosing spondylitis. This CDR3 contains 15 residues. Germline assignment: CDR1 SGHNT and CDR2 YYREEE (reference sequence). The V gene lost 4 bases and the J gene lost 1 base, with 11 bases spanning the gap. This clonotype was recorded many times. What it binds is unknown. TCRdb used MiXCR to reprocess the 5' RACE reads, holding one entry per CDR3 protein. The sample has 250,000 to 350,000 distinct CDR3 sequences; roughly 20% are singletons. The study's findings and limits: Among TCR beta sequences, a motif of under ten highly homologous variants appeared characteristic of ankylosing spondylitis blood. Reportedly, matched ankylosing spondylitis synovial fluid was significantly enriched for disease-linked clones. Disease-linked clones proved CD8+ and comparatively uncommon in peripheral blood. Earlier authors reported some of these motif variants in reactive arthritis synovial fluid and blood.

Specimen: blood, either unsorted or a sorted T cell fraction (not recorded which). The clonotype was recovered from a female donor with ankylosing spondylitis or in good health (not recorded which). The chain recombines TRBV5-4 with TRBJ2-2, with D perhaps TRBD2 (6 bases). DNA for the CDR3: TGTGCCAGCAGCGCGGGACCACTGAACACCGGGGAGCTGTTTTTT. This translates into CASSAGPLNTGELFF.